One and the same sample provided the 24 T cell receptor beta chains below, sequenced in a study of cytomegalovirus exposure and HLA in healthy donors. Primers included in the PCR were 60 Vbeta and 13 Jbeta primers. Assay used: immunoSEQ multiplex PCR; TCRdb lists only in-frame clones, some missing. Here the sample spans under 200,000 clones, over 75% being singletons. The specimen was PBMCs. Source of these receptors: a man aged 35-49 years in good health and CMV-seronegative.

The chain uses TRBV5-1 and TRBJ2-7, with TRBD1 matching over 8 bases. V was pared by 0 bases and J by 3 bases, with 2 bases of the junction left unmatched. Germline V gives CDR1 SGHRS, CDR2 YFSETQ. The CDR3 is 14 residues long. CDR3 sequence reads: CASSLGGQGYEQYF. CDR3 bases: TGCGCCAGCAGCTTGGGCGGACAGGGCTACGAGCAGTACTTC.

This chain links TRBV9 with TRBJ2-7; no clear D gene. The ends were cut back, 0 bases at V and 5 bases at J, with 12 bases in the middle. This CDR3 comprises 14 residues. Germline V gene lookup returns CDR1 SGDLS and CDR2 YYNGEE. Here the CDR3 reads CASSVDVTSNEQYF. For the CDR3, the DNA is TGTGCCAGCAGCGTAGACGTTACATCCAACGAGCAGTACTTC.

The V gene is TRBV13, the J gene TRBJ2-4; 9 bases line up with TRBD2. CDR3 length equals 13 residues. Germline CDR1 is PRHDT and CDR2 is FYEKMQ (reference sequence). V was pared by 6 bases and J by 5 bases, with 2 bases of the junction left unmatched. The CDR3: CASRIAGENIQYF. The CDR3 DNA is TGTGCCAGCAGAATAGCGGGGGAAAACATTCAGTACTTC.

The J gene is TRBJ2-1, the V gene TRBV19; 8 bases map to TRBD2. The CDR3 runs 15 residues. V shed 3 bases, J shed 5 bases, and the junction held 6 bases outside the gene matches. Germline V lookup: CDR1 LNHDA, CDR2 SQIVND (reference sequence). CDR3 region: CASSIGAGGHNEQFF. As DNA, the CDR3 is TGTGCCAGTAGTATCGGTGCGGGGGGCCACAATGAGCAGTTCTTC.

The rearrangement links TRBV29-1 to TRBJ2-2; 8 bases fit TRBD1. In germline, CDR1 is SQVTM, CDR2 ANQGSEA. CDR3 length: 14 amino acids. Germline trimming cut 6 bases from V and 1 base from J; bases unmatched to any gene: 4. The CDR3 coding sequence is TGCAGCGTGGCCGACAGGGGGAACACCGGGGAGCTGTTTTTT. Its protein product is CSVADRGNTGELFF.

V is TRBV28 and J is TRBJ1-2, with 9 bases lining up with TRBD1. The junction had 6 bases not matched to a gene; V was cut back by 1 base and J by 0 bases. CDR3 length: 17 residues. Germline lookup yields CDR1 MDHEN and CDR2 SYDVKM. The CDR3 region is CASSLSGTGTANYGYTF. The CDR3 DNA follows: TGTGCCAGCAGTTTATCCGGGACAGGGACCGCTAACTATGGCTACACCTTC.

The CDR3 sequence is CASSYPNRDQPQHF. CDR3 DNA sequence: TGTGCCAGCAGTTACCCCAACCGCGATCAGCCCCAGCATTTT. This chain links TRBV6-6 with TRBJ1-5; D gene ambiguous. This CDR3 has 14 amino acids. Per the germline V gene, CDR1 is MNHNY and CDR2 is SVGAGI (reference sequence). V dropped 2 bases and J dropped 5 bases, with 10 bases sitting between them.

This chain links TRBV11-2 with TRBJ2-6; TRBD1 aligns across 9 bases. CDR1 and CDR2 from the germline V gene are SGHAT and FQNNGV. The CDR3 has 17 residues. With 10 bases clipped from V and 0 bases from J, the junction kept 10 bases outside the gene matches. The CDR3 region is CATPLGTGPSGANVLTF. The CDR3 DNA reads as TGTGCCACCCCGCTGGGGACAGGGCCCTCTGGGGCCAACGTCCTGACTTTC.

This clone was observed a few times. The chain links TRBV10-3 to TRBJ1-2, with a weak D call TRBD1 (5 bases). Germline V gene data show CDR1 as ENHRY and CDR2 as SYGVKD. Trimming removed 6 bases at V and 8 bases at J, with 10 bases between. CDR3 length equals 11 residues. CDR3 sequence: CAIRDNRGYTF. For the CDR3, the DNA is TGTGCCATCAGGGACAATCGGGGCTACACCTTC.

This clone was recorded a few times. The gene calls are TRBV2 and TRBJ2-7; TRBD1 is a possible D gene (6 bases). CDR3 length: 12 amino acids. The germline CDR1 and CDR2 sequences are SNHLY and FYNNEI. V shed 8 bases and J shed 3 bases, with 11 bases lying between them. The CDR3 region has the DNA TGTGCCAGCGGTCAGGGGTTCTACGAGCAGTACTTC. The encoded protein is CASGQGFYEQYF.

The rearrangement links TRBV4-3 to TRBJ2-3; D is possibly TRBD2 (5 bases). Germline V gives CDR1 LGHNA, CDR2 YSLEER. This CDR3 has 17 residues. The V and J ends lost 3 bases and 3 bases respectively, with 19 bases between them. CDR3 loop: CASSQPPVATLTDTQYF. In DNA form, the CDR3 reads TGCGCCAGCAGCCAGCCACCGGTAGCGACATTAACAGATACGCAGTATTTT.

The chain links TRBV5-7 to TRBJ2-7; the D gene is possibly TRBD2 (6 bases). TRBV5-7 is designated an ORF whose function remains uncertain. Trimming pared 4 bases from V and 3 bases from J, leaving 20 bases between. The CDR3 is made up of 16 amino acids. The CDR3 reads CASSPNGGDAFYEQYF. DNA of the CDR3: TGTGCCAGCAGCCCTAATGGAGGGGATGCATTCTACGAGCAGTACTTC.

This clone was found a few times. This chain connects TRBV4-3 to TRBJ1-5; perhaps TRBD1 as D (5 bases). The CDR3 sequence is 20 residues long. Trimming took 0 bases from V and 0 from J, leaving 21 bases between them. The germline CDR1 and CDR2 sequences are LGHNA and YSLEER. The CDR3 region has the DNA TGCGCCAGCAGCCAAGAAGTTACTTGGGTAGGGGAGGATAGCAATCAGCCCCAGCATTTT. Residues: CASSQEVTWVGEDSNQPQHF.

The rearrangement uses TRBV29-1 and TRBJ2-5; 7 bases are a match to TRBD1. There are 13 residues in the CDR3. After removal of 3 bases from V and 2 bases from J, the junction contained 3 bases not matched to a gene. Germline-derived CDR1 and CDR2 are SQVTM and ANQGSEA. The CDR3, as DNA: TGCAGCGTTGACAGGGGGAGTCAAGAGACCCAGTACTTC. This encodes CSVDRGSQETQYF.

The chain joins TRBV11-1 to TRBJ2-3; no clear D. V lost 6 bases to trimming and J lost 0 bases, with 10 bases between them. The CDR3 covers 14 residues. Germline values: CDR1 SGHAT, CDR2 FQDESV (reference sequence). This CDR3 is CASRYRASTDTQYF. DNA of the CDR3: TGTGCCAGCAGGTACAGAGCTAGCACAGATACGCAGTATTTT.

The V call is TRBV7-9, the J call TRBJ2-7, with D possibly TRBD1 on 5 matching bases. V lost 0 bases and J 6 bases, leaving 9 bases between the germline ends. This CDR3 region has 13 residues. Germline V lookup: CDR1 SEHNR, CDR2 FQNEAQ (reference sequence). Written as DNA, the CDR3 is TGTGCCAGCAGCTTAGCGCCAGGGCCCGAGCAGTACTTC. Its protein product is CASSLAPGPEQYF.

The sample holds one count of this clone. J is TRBJ1-1 and V is TRBV11-3, with 7 bases matching TRBD1. V was clipped by 8 bases and J by 4 bases; unmatched bases: 7. Germline assignment: CDR1 SGHNT and CDR2 YENEEA. The CDR3 length is 13 residues. CDR3 sequence: CASSTGVGTEAFF. In DNA, the CDR3 is TGTGCCAGCTCAACAGGGGTCGGCACTGAAGCTTTCTTT.

This chain uses TRBV5-1 with TRBJ1-1; D is ambiguous. The ends were cut back, 3 bases at V and 2 bases at J, with 11 bases in the middle. CDR3 size: 14 residues. CDR1 and CDR2 (germline): SGHRS, YFSETQ. The CDR3 loop is CASSSQRDNTEAFF. CDR3 nucleotide sequence: TGCGCCAGCAGCTCCCAGCGGGATAACACTGAAGCTTTCTTT.

J is TRBJ1-5 and V is TRBV28; D is undetermined. The CDR3 runs to 13 residues. With 6 bases removed from V and 11 bases from J, the gap between germline ends came to 17 bases. The germline V gene has CDR1 MDHEN and CDR2 SYDVKM. The CDR3 DNA reads TGTGCCAGCAGCGGGAAGGGCAGCACGGCCCAGCATTTT. This translates into CASSGKGSTAQHF.

The chain recombines TRBV5-6 with TRBJ1-3; no firm D call. Germline V CDR1 and CDR2: SGHDT, YYEEEE. There are 15 residues in the CDR3. Trimming removed 4 bases from V and 0 bases from J, with 11 bases in between. This CDR3 reads CASSLVESSGNTIYF. CDR3 nucleotide sequence: TGTGCCAGCAGCCTCGTGGAGAGCTCTGGAAACACCATATATTTT.

The V and J genes are TRBV10-1 and TRBJ2-3, with TRBD2 matching 8 bases. CDR3 size: 16 residues. J was trimmed by 2 bases and V by 8 bases; bases with no gene match: 12. Germline values: CDR1 WNHNN, CDR2 SYGVQD (reference sequence). This chain's CDR3 is CASPTFRGGPTDTQYF. The CDR3 bases are TGCGCCAGCCCGACATTCCGGGGGGGGCCCACAGATACGCAGTATTTT.

This rearrangement joins TRBV11-2 to TRBJ2-2; D gene unclear. Trimming left V 3 bases short and J 0 bases short, with 8 bases between. From germline, CDR1 is SGHAT and CDR2 FQNNGV. The CDR3 spans 15 residues. The CDR3, as DNA: TGTGCCAGCAGCTTTCAAAGCCCGAACACCGGGGAGCTGTTTTTT. Amino acids: CASSFQSPNTGELFF.

The rearrangement links TRBV18 to TRBJ1-1; TRBD1 matches at 9 bases. V shed 1 base and J 6 bases; nucleotides not matched to a gene: 9. The CDR3 sequence is 16 residues long. CDR1 is KGHSH and CDR2 is LQKENI in the germline V gene. DNA for the CDR3: TGTGCCAGCTCACCACTCAGAGGACAGGGGTGGTCTGAAGCTTTCTTT. Translated: CASSPLRGQGWSEAFF.

The chain has TRBV29-1 and TRBJ2-2; 7 positions agree with TRBD1. From germline, CDR1 is SQVTM and CDR2 ANQGSEA. This CDR3 region has 12 residues. Unmatched junction bases numbered 1, after V lost 4 bases and J lost 5 bases. In DNA, the CDR3 is TGCAGCGTTGGGGGACAGACCGGGGAGCTGTTTTTT. Protein sequence: CSVGGQTGELFF.